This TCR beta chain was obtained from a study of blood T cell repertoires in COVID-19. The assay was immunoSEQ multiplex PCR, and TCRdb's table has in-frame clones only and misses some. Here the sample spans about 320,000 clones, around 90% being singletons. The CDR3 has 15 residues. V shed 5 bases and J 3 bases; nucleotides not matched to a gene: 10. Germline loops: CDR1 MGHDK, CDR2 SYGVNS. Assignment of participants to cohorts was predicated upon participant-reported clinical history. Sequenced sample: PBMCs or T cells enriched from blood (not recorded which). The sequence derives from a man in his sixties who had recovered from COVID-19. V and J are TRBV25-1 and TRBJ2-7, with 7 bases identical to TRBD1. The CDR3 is CASSSTGTANYEQYF. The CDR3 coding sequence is TGTGCCAGCAGTTCCACCGGGACAGCTAACTACGAGCAGTACTTC.